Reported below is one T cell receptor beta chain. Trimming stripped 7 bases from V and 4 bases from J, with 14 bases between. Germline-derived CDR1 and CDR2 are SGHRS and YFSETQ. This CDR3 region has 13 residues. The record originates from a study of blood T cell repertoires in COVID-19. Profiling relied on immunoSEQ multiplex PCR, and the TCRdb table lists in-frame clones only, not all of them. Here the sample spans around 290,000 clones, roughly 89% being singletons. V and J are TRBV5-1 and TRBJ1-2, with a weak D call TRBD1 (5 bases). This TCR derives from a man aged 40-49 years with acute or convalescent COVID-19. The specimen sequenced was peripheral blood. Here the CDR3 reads CASGKRGGYGYTF. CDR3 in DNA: TGCGCCAGCGGAAAAAGGGGAGGCTATGGCTACACCTTC.